The TCR beta chain under discussion was sequenced for a study of blood T cell repertoires in COVID-19. Study summary: Sample material is recorded as cDNA or gDNA derived from T cells, B-cell-depleted T cells, or PBMCs.

Germline V gene sequence: CDR1 LNHDA, CDR2 SQIVND (reference sequence). Deletions cut 8 bases from V and 4 bases from J, with 3 bases between. CDR3 length: 10 residues. The protocol was immunoSEQ multiplex PCR, while the TCRdb copy is restricted to in-frame clones and leaves out a portion. In the table there are some 150,000 clones, 80% to 90% of which are singletons. The source material was peripheral blood. The receptor comes from a woman aged 50 to 65 with active or convalescent COVID-19. The V and J genes are TRBV19 and TRBJ1-3; D unclear. CDR3 DNA: TGTGCCAGTTTAGGAAACACCATATATTTT. This encodes CASLGNTIYF.